The clone carrying this TCR beta chain occurred once. Its antigen is unidentified. Original methodology: As immunoSEQ supplied junction-only sequences (without quality scores), filtering differed. Data came from immunoSEQ multiplex PCR; TCRdb stores just in-frame clones and leaves some out. V and J calls and clone size follow that table, whereas D and trimming were derived from the DNA. The sample lists around 1.9 million clones; around 93% were seen once. This entry is derived from a study of shared clonotypes between healthy human individuals. Study findings and constraints: Across subsets, estimated richness was generally greater for naive than for memory populations. Sampling covered blood only; tissue repertoires likely differ. Clonotype sharing among donors likely depends on sequencing depth.

Naive-designated CD8 cells lacked CD45RO, were positively enriched for CCR7, and omitted terminally differentiated effector memory CD45RA+ cells. Sequencing was performed on naive CD8+ T cells from PBMCs. This TCR was recovered from a man between 18 and 29 years old in good health. Some clones in this sample may be carry-over from other donors' samples.

The CDR3 here is CASSLVLATETQYF. CDR3 DNA: TGTGCCAGCAGCTTAGTTCTCGCTACAGAGACCCAGTACTTC. The chain couples TRBV7-9 to TRBJ2-5; the D is unclear. Trimming cost V 1 base and J 4 bases, with 10 bases left between them. CDR1 and CDR2 from the germline V gene are SEHNR and FQNEAQ (reference sequence). This CDR3 spans 14 amino acids.